The text below deals with one T cell receptor beta chain. Its antigen is not known. TCRdb reanalysed the reads using MiXCR and keeps one entry per CDR3 protein. The data contain about 900,000 distinct CDR3 sequences, 30% to 40% of them seen just once; the ten biggest clones take up over 13%. The CDR3 is 19 residues long. The germline V gene encodes CDR1 DFQATT and CDR2 SNEGSKA (reference sequence). The ends were cut back, 0 bases at V and 0 bases at J, with 23 bases in the middle. The entry originates in a study of T cell repertoires in cytomegalovirus infection. Background on the study: TCR beta signatures that were public indicated CMV infection and matching HLA type. Study-level points and caveats: HLA-C-restricted CMV clonotypes gave the most frequent clonotype in two of eight donors.

The chain recombines TRBV20-1 with TRBJ1-2, with D perhaps TRBD1 (6 bases). The input for sequencing was cultured CD8+ T cells from PBMCs, taken from culture after CMV antigen stimulation. This sequence was found in a human donor in good health (CMV status not recorded). Some clones in this sample may be carry-over from other donors' samples. CDR3 sequence (DNA): TGCAGTGCTAGAGATCCGGAGGGGGGCGACAGGACAACTAACTATGGCTACACCTTC. Protein: CSARDPEGGDRTTNYGYTF.